The T cell receptor beta chain under discussion was sequenced for a study of CD8+ T cells in alopecia areata. Study in general: Each day, treated patients took oral tofacitinib twice, at 5 to 10 mg per dose.

Following RNA extraction, reverse transcription yielded cDNA that acted as the sequencing template. Measured with immunoSEQ multiplex PCR; TCRdb has only the in-frame clones, and not every one. The data show 100,000 to 150,000 clones, over 60% seen once. Sample treatment: oral pan-JAK inhibitor, 5-10 mg twice daily. Samples from alopecia areata patients were lesional scalp punch biopsies and peripheral blood. In its sample, this clone was seen a few times. Its antigen is undetermined. The study's findings and limits: Just one nonresponder means the tie between baseline CD8+ expansion and response stays uncertain. Many expanded lesional clones stayed in scalp and blood while on tofacitinib.

Trimming cost V 2 bases and J 4 bases, with 9 bases left between them. CDR3 length: 13 residues. Germline V gene sequence: CDR1 SGHTA, CDR2 FQGNSA. The receptor was derived from a human donor with alopecia areata. This sample comprised CD4+ T cells sorted from blood, obtained at week 4, from a patient treated with tofacitinib. The J gene is TRBJ2-7, the V gene TRBV7-2, with D hard to call. CDR3 nucleotide sequence: TGTGCCAGCAGCTTAAAGTTTCTATACGAGCAGTACTTC. The encoded protein is CASSLKFLYEQYF.